The clone carrying this T cell receptor (beta chain) was detected many times. Its antigen is unidentified. The record originates from a study of regulatory T cells in long-lasting Graves disease. Study outcomes and limitations: Persistent disease was characterized by preferential usage of TRBV28, TRBJ1-2 and TRBJ2-5.

V lost 7 bases and J lost 3, with 15 bases in between. This CDR3 spans 15 amino acids. For TCR beta, libraries came from iRepertoire HTBI primers and Arm-PCR of CDR3 regions. TCRdb reprocessed the multiplex PCR reads with MiXCR, giving one entry per CDR3 protein. The sample lists around 500,000 distinct CDR3 sequences, roughly 20% occurring once. Indicated time point: persistent/refractory GD, antithyroid drugs over 5 years with positive TRAb. There was RNA extracted from PBMCs, and the TCR library was made from it. V usage is TRBV12-3 or TRBV12-4 and J usage is TRBJ2-2; D call uncertain. Sequencing was performed on peripheral blood mononuclear cells (PBMCs), taken when the disease was refractory, from a patient treated with antithyroid drugs. The origin of this receptor is a female donor with Graves disease. CDR3 residues: CASTRSRLHTGELFF. The DNA of the CDR3 is TGTGCCAGCACGAGATCGCGGCTACACACCGGGGAGCTGTTTTTT.